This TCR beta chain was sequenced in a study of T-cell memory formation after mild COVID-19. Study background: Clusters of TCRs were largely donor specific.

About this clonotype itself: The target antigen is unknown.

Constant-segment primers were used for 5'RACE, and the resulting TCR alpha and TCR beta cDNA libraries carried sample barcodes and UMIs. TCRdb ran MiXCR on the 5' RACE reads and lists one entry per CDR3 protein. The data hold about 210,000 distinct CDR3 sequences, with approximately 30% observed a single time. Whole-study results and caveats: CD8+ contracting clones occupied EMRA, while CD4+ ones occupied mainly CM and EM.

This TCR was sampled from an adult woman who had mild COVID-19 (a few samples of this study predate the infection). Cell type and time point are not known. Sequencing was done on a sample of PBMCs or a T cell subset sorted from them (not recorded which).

This CDR3 reads CASSVRGDTHYGYTF. The CDR3 DNA reads as TGTGCCAGCAGCGTAAGAGGGGACACCCACTATGGCTACACCTTC. The chain carries TRBV9 and TRBJ1-2, with a tentative D call TRBD1 (6 bases). Germline V lookup: CDR1 SGDLS, CDR2 YYNGEE. The CDR3 extends over 15 amino acids. V was clipped by 1 base and J by 3 bases, with 13 bases between them.